This TCR beta chain was obtained from a study of Ad26.COV2.S vaccination and SARS-CoV-2 variants. For the study at large: Ad26.COV2.S arm of COV1001 included the donor. Points from the study as a whole: Vaccinees showed greater spike-specific TCR breadth than placebo recipients.

Treatment of the sample: about 20 received Ad26.COV2.S at low or high dose, single or two shots; about 5 received placebo; per-sample allocation not given. The samples date from day 63 after the first vaccine or placebo injection. Wuhan-strain SARS-CoV-2 spike was expressed by the Ad26 vector that made up the vaccine. Note on this clone: Its antigen remains unidentified.

The CDR3 is 15 residues long. CDR1 and CDR2 from the germline V gene are SGHKS and YYEKEE (reference sequence). V dropped 3 bases and J dropped 0 bases, with 10 bases sitting between them. TCRdb's copy holds only in-frame clones and misses some; the assay was immunoSEQ multiplex PCR. This sample has roughly 300,000 clones, with about 89% found just once. The receptor comes from a person between 18 and 65 years old who received the Ad26.COV2.S COVID-19 vaccine or a placebo. Here the sequenced sample was peripheral blood, taken in a trial of Ad26.COV2.S vaccine versus placebo. The rearrangement links TRBV5-5 to TRBJ2-1, with D unresolved. CDR3 in amino acids: CASSSERPSYNEQFF. CDR3 in DNA: TGTGCCAGCAGCTCGGAGCGCCCCTCCTACAATGAGCAGTTCTTC.